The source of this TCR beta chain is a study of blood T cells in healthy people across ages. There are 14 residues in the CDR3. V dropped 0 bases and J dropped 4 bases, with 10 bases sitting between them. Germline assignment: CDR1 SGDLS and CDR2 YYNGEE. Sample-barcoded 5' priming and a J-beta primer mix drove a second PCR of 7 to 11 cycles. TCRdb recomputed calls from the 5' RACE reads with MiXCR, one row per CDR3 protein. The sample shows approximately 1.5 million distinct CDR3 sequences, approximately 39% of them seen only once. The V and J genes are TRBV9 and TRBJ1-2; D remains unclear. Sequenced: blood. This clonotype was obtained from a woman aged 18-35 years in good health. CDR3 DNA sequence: TGTGCCAGCAGCGTAGGCAGTCTCGGCTATGGCTACACCTTC. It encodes CASSVGSLGYGYTF.